This is a list of T cell receptor beta chains from one sample in a study of post-analysis software for immune sequencing data. TCRdb fed the PCR reads into MiXCR, producing one record per CDR3 protein. The data contain about 820,000 distinct CDR3 sequences, around 53% of them singletons. The sequenced sample was blood. The source is a girl aged 5-17 years with multiple sclerosis. The CDR3 runs from the conserved cysteine through the conserved F or W. A D gene is named only where the DNA matches it firmly. Part of the rows lack a size; the others show once, few, many or a class for expanded clones.

clone_size	v_call	d_call	j_call	cdr3_aa	cdr3_nt
few	TRBV20-1	.	TRBJ2-1	CSAREGATYNEQFF	TGCAGTGCTAGAGAAGGAGCGACCTACAATGAGCAGTTCTTC
.	TRBV7-2	.	TRBJ2-7	CASSLGRARDEQYF	TGTGCCAGCAGCTTAGGCCGGGCTCGGGACGAGCAGTACTTC
.	TRBV11-3	.	TRBJ2-2	CASSLGSRTGELFF	TGTGCCAGCAGCTTAGGGTCCAGAACCGGGGAGCTGTTTTTT
once	TRBV20-1	TRBD2	TRBJ2-1	CSARATSGTNYNEQFF	TGCAGTGCTAGAGCCACTAGCGGGACAAACTACAATGAGCAGTTCTTC
.	TRBV5-1	.	TRBJ1-2	CASSPGGGMKGYTF	TGCGCCAGCAGTCCCGGAGGGGGGATGAAGGGCTACACCTTC
.	TRBV4-2	.	TRBJ2-7	CASSQDTHEQYF	TGTGCCAGCAGCCAAGATACTCACGAGCAGTACTTC
.	TRBV5-1	TRBD1	TRBJ1-2	CASSLARDSLSNYGYTF	TGCGCCAGCAGCTTGGCCAGGGACAGCTTGAGTAACTATGGCTACACCTTC
few	TRBV2	.	TRBJ2-7	CASSETHEQYF	TGTGCCAGCAGTGAAACCCACGAGCAGTACTTC
few	TRBV7-2	TRBD1	TRBJ2-5	CASSFRDRGETQYF	TGTGCCAGCAGTTTCCGGGACAGGGGAGAGACCCAGTACTTC
.	TRBV18	.	TRBJ2-1	CASSPWRDYNEQFF	TGTGCCAGCTCACCGTGGAGAGATTACAATGAGCAGTTCTTC
.	TRBV12-3/TRBV12-4	.	TRBJ2-3	CASSLDRSTDTQYF	TGTGCCAGCAGCTTAGACCGAAGCACAGATACGCAGTATTTT
.	TRBV10-3	.	TRBJ2-3	CATLSTDTQYF	TGTGCCACCCTTAGCACAGATACGCAGTATTTT
.	TRBV30	.	TRBJ2-2	CAHYTGELFF	TGTGCCCACTACACCGGGGAGCTGTTTTTT
.	TRBV2	TRBD1	TRBJ2-7	CASSNGQGAPHEQYF	TGTGCCAGCAGTAATGGACAGGGGGCGCCTCACGAGCAGTACTTC
.	TRBV4-2	TRBD2	TRBJ2-1	CASSQRTAAGVHNEQFF	TGTGCCAGCAGCCAACGTACAGCAGCGGGAGTACACAATGAGCAGTTCTTC
.	TRBV29-1	.	TRBJ1-2	CSVEDLRGARDYGYTF	TGCAGCGTTGAAGATCTCCGAGGGGCGCGGGACTATGGCTACACCTTC
.	TRBV7-8	TRBD2	TRBJ2-7	CASSIRTSRQYF	TGTGCCAGCAGCATTCGGACTAGCAGGCAGTACTTC
.	TRBV6-1	.	TRBJ2-2	CASTIAGTTNTGELFF	TGTGCCAGCACGATAGCCGGGACGACGAACACCGGGGAGCTGTTTTTT
few	TRBV7-6	TRBD2	TRBJ2-1	CASSAAGGGGYEQFF	TGTGCCAGCAGCGCAGCGGGAGGGGGTGGGTATGAGCAGTTCTTC